The 9 T cell receptor beta chains below all came from one sample that was sequenced in a study of blood T cells in healthy people across ages (dated by TCRdb to about 2015). Receptor amplification or capture employed 5' RACE. This sample was sequenced with an Illumina HiSeq 2500. A second roughly 6 to 12 cycle PCR used a sample-barcoded 5' primer and a J-beta primer mix. Starting from the raw public reads, TCRdb applied fastp trimming at Q25, assembled clones with MiXCR and retained in-frame beta chains. When rows share a CDR3 protein, they turn into one entry using the most common DNA and genes. The sample table contains some 670,000 distinct CDR3 sequences; only one count was recorded for approximately 52% of them. Clones ranked in the top ten supply approximately 13% of the sample. What was sequenced was blood. The origin of the receptors is an elderly woman in good health.

This clonotype was detected ten times or more. The V and J genes are TRBV27 and TRBJ1-5; TRBD1 matches 8 bases. Germline values: CDR1 MNHEY, CDR2 SMNVEV (reference sequence). With V trimmed by 5 bases and J by 5 bases, 11 bases remained unmatched. The CDR3 has 16 residues. The CDR3 region has the DNA TGTGCCAGCAGTCCTTACCTGGGACAGGATGATCAGCCCCAGCATTTT. Protein sequence: CASSPYLGQDDQPQHF.

The rearrangement uses TRBV12-3 or TRBV12-4 and TRBJ2-1, with unresolved D. V was pared by 0 bases and J by 4 bases, with 13 bases between. The length of the CDR3 is 16 residues. The CDR3: CASSLASRGTYNEQFF. In nucleotides, the CDR3 is TGTGCCAGCAGTTTAGCCAGCCGCGGAACGTACAATGAGCAGTTCTTC.

This clonotype was observed many times. The V and J genes are TRBV5-1 and TRBJ1-2; a possible D gene is TRBD1 (6 bases). Germline V gives CDR1 SGHRS, CDR2 YFSETQ. The CDR3 is 15 residues long. Trimming pared 4 bases from V and 3 bases from J, leaving 16 bases between. The CDR3 DNA reads as TGCGCCAGCAGCGGTACGGGGGCGGAATACTATGGCTACACCTTC. This sequence encodes CASSGTGAEYYGYTF.

This chain joins TRBV12-3 or TRBV12-4 and TRBJ2-7; 7 bases map to TRBD1. The length of the CDR3 is 13 residues. With V trimmed by 5 bases and J by 9 bases, 10 bases remained unmatched. CDR3 coding DNA: TGTGCCAGCAGTACCCGACAGGGTAACGGGCAGTACTTC. This codes for CASSTRQGNGQYF.

In this sample, this clonotype turned up a few times. This chain joins TRBV29-1 and TRBJ1-1; the D gene is possibly TRBD1 (5 bases). V gave up 3 bases and J gave up 0 bases, with 8 bases separating them. This CDR3 is 13 amino acids long. Germline V gives CDR1 SQVTM, CDR2 ANQGSEA. The CDR3 coding sequence is TGCAGCGTTGAGCAGGGAATGAACACTGAAGCTTTCTTT. Its protein is CSVEQGMNTEAFF.

The chain couples TRBV10-1 to TRBJ2-7; perhaps TRBD2 as D (6 bases). The V end lost 4 bases, the J end lost 9 bases, and 25 bases lay between the germline ends. CDR1 is WNHNN, CDR2 SYGVQD, per germline (reference sequence). The CDR3 is made up of 16 amino acids. CDR3 DNA sequence: TGCGCCAGCAGTGGCGGAGGGGCTAACGGAGCCCGCGGGCAGTACTTC. Translation gives CASSGGGANGARGQYF.

The rearrangement joins TRBV4-2 to TRBJ1-5; 7 positions agree with TRBD1. Germline lookup yields CDR1 LGHNA and CDR2 YNFKEQ. V was pared by 0 bases and J by 5 bases, with 10 bases of the junction left unmatched. This CDR3 is 17 amino acids long. The CDR3 spells CASSQEYNRGQYQPQHF. The CDR3 DNA reads TGTGCCAGCAGCCAAGAATACAACAGGGGACAATATCAGCCCCAGCATTTT.

J is TRBJ2-7 and V is TRBV7-2; D remains ambiguous. The CDR3 extends over 15 amino acids. Germline V lookup: CDR1 SGHTA, CDR2 FQGNSA. Trimming stripped 0 bases from V and 0 bases from J, with 9 bases between. CDR3 nucleotides: TGTGCCAGCAGCTTAGCCCCTCGGAGCTCCTACGAGCAGTACTTC. Its translation is CASSLAPRSSYEQYF. The entire variable domain, with the rest obtained from reference TRBV7-2 and TRBJ2-7, is as follows: GAGVSQSPSNKVTEKGKDVELRCDPISGHTALYWYRQSLGQGLEFLIYFQGNSAPDKSGLPSDRFSAERTGGSVSTLTIQRTQQEDSAVYLCASSLAPRSSYEQYFGPGTRLTVT.

A note on this clonotype: A much bigger clone sits one base away, suggesting this may be a read error. The rearrangement uses TRBV6-2 or TRBV6-3 and TRBJ2-5; TRBD1 agrees at 7 bases. Trimming removed 8 bases from V and 11 bases from J; junction bases left unmatched: 11. The germline gives CDR1 MNHEY, CDR2 SVGEGT. The CDR3 covers 12 residues. The CDR3 nucleotides are TGTGCCAGCCGGGACAGTCCCAATGAGCAGTACTTC. Translating it yields CASRDSPNEQYF.